This record looks at one T cell receptor (beta chain) sequence and its context. What it binds is unknown. The record originates from a study of radiotherapy plus CTLA-4 blockade in lung cancer. Study summary: Disease control was present in roughly 30% of patients, and objective responses in roughly 17%. Study results and limitations: The authors reported that early blood T cell clone dynamics, with interferon-beta, best predicted response. Blood TCR clones of tumor origin expanded after radiotherapy plus ipilimumab.

Ipilimumab CTLA-4 blockade and focal radiation were given to patients with chemo-refractory metastatic non-small-cell lung cancer. CDR1 is MNHNY, CDR2 SVGAGI, per germline (reference sequence). J was trimmed by 7 bases and V by 7 bases; bases with no gene match: 12. The length of the CDR3 is 15 residues. Sequenced by immunoSEQ multiplex PCR; TCRdb stores in-frame clones only, minus some. The sample carries 45,000 to 75,000 clones, more than 60% recorded once. The chain joins TRBV6-6 to TRBJ1-5; 8 bases are a match to TRBD1. The sequenced sample was peripheral blood, obtained from a patient treated with radiotherapy plus ipilimumab. The source of this sequence is a human donor with non-small cell lung cancer who had a partial response to radiotherapy plus ipilimumab. CDR3 bases: TGTGCCAGCACACAGGACAGGGCTTTCGGGCAGCCCCAGCATTTT. Its protein is CASTQDRAFGQPQHF.